This T cell receptor beta chain was identified in a study of tumor and adjacent non-tumor tissue in lung cancer. Overall study: There were around eleven adenocarcinoma, a couple of squamous cell carcinoma and 1 small cell lung cancer cases. Samples averaged about 4.17 million productive TCRbeta reads each.

This CDR3 has 17 residues. V lost 7 bases, J lost 0 bases, and 19 bases lay in between. RNA was extracted from bulk tissue without any cell sorting. Whole-study results and caveats: Tumor repertoires had a smaller top 100 clone share than normal lung.

Worth noting for this clonotype: Antigen unknown.

TCRbeta libraries were built with three rounds of nested PCR, modified from ARM-PCR. TCRdb reprocessed the multiplex PCR reads via MiXCR and lists one record per CDR3 protein. The table shows approximately 120,000 distinct CDR3 sequences, with about 75% occurring only once. The sequencing input was lung tumor tissue. The receptor was isolated from an older woman with non-small cell lung cancer. The chain combines TRBV6-7 with TRBJ2-1, with D possibly TRBD2 on 6 matching bases. TRBV6-7 is treated as an ORF (open reading frame) with a function not yet certain. Written as DNA, the CDR3 is TGTGCCAGCATGATCAGAGCCGGGACTTACTCCTACAATGAGCAGTTCTTC. This translates into CASMIRAGTYSYNEQFF.